A selection of T cell receptor beta chains follows, all from one sample in a study of control samples from healthy donors and cancer patients. Libraries were prepared by immunoSEQ multiplex PCR; TCRdb keeps only in-frame clonotypes and omits some of them. Here the sample spans 150,000 to 200,000 clones, more than 80% being singletons. Sequenced sample: blood. These receptors all come from a man between 25 and 39 years old in good health. Each CDR3 is given with its conserved first and last residue. Each record gives: V gene, D gene, CDR3 length, clone size, J gene, CDR3 DNA, CDR3 protein. A D gene is named only where the DNA matches it firmly. The listing skips clone size in some rows; elsewhere it reads once, few, many or a size class.

>TRBV28|.|13|few|TRBJ2-1
TGTGCCAGCAGTTTGCAGGGAGTGGGTGAGCAGTTCTTC
CASSLQGVGEQFF
>TRBV7-8|.|16|.|TRBJ2-3
TGTGCCAGCAGCTTAGCACCCCGGGGGCTGGGGGATACGCAGTATTTT
CASSLAPRGLGDTQYF
>TRBV7-2|TRBD2|15|.|TRBJ2-7
TGTGCCAGCAGCTTGGAGGGACTAGGGCCCTACGAGCAGTACTTC
CASSLEGLGPYEQYF
>TRBV19|TRBD1|15|.|TRBJ2-7
TGTGCCAGTAGGGGGACAGGGGGTACAGGCTACGAGCAGTACTTC
CASRGTGGTGYEQYF
>TRBV2|.|16|.|TRBJ2-4
TGTGCCAGCAGGGGTTCGGGGCCTCTAGCCAAAAACATTCAGTACTTC
CASRGSGPLAKNIQYF
>TRBV25-1|TRBD1|14|.|TRBJ1-4
TGTGCCAGCAGTGACGGGACAGCTAATGAAAAACTGTTTTTT
CASSDGTANEKLFF
>TRBV7-3|.|12|.|TRBJ2-5
TGTGCCAGCAGCCCGGACCTAAGGTCCCAGTACTTC
CASSPDLRSQYF
>TRBV24-1|.|12|.|TRBJ1-1
TGTGCCACGTCAGGAGGAAACACTGAAGCTTTCTTT
CATSGGNTEAFF
>TRBV24-1|.|14|.|TRBJ2-7
TGTGCCACCAGTGATTCCTGGGGTGATGACGAGCAGTACTTC
CATSDSWGDDEQYF
>TRBV21-1|.|19|.|TRBJ2-7
TGTGCCAGCAGCCGAAGCGGAAAAAAAAGGGACAGGGTCCCCTACGAGCAGTACTTC
CASSRSGKKRDRVPYEQYF
>TRBV5-4|TRBD1|17|.|TRBJ1-2
TGTGCCAGCAGCAGAGGACAGGGGGCGGGGTTTACTCGTGGCTACACCTTC
CASSRGQGAGFTRGYTF
>TRBV11-2|.|13|.|TRBJ2-7
TGTGCCAGCAGCCGCACAGACCCCTACGAGCAGTACTTC
CASSRTDPYEQYF
>TRBV7-8|TRBD1|14|.|TRBJ2-5
TGTGCCAGCAGCCGGACAGGGGGCAAAGAGACCCAGTACTTC
CASSRTGGKETQYF
>TRBV5-1|TRBD1|16|.|TRBJ1-3
TGCGCCAGCAGCTTAGGCGACAGGGGGTCTGGAAACACCATATATTTT
CASSLGDRGSGNTIYF
>TRBV10-2|.|13|.|TRBJ1-1
TGCGCCAGCATCCTGGACGGTAACACTGAAGCTTTCTTT
CASILDGNTEAFF
>TRBV28|.|14|.|TRBJ1-2
TGTGCCAGCGGAAGACAGGTCTCTAACTATGGCTACACCTTC
CASGRQVSNYGYTF
>TRBV27|.|15|.|TRBJ2-6
TGTGCCAGCAGTTTAATTGGTTCTGGGGCCAACGTCCTGACTTTC
CASSLIGSGANVLTF
>TRBV27|TRBD2|16|.|TRBJ2-6
TGTGCCAGCACCCCGGGGGGGGGCGGTGGGGCCAACGTCCTGACTTTC
CASTPGGGGGANVLTF
>TRBV6-5|.|16|.|TRBJ2-1
TGTGCCAGCAGTTACCTCCCCGGACTTACCAACAATGAGCAGTTCTTC
CASSYLPGLTNNEQFF
>TRBV4-3|.|12|.|TRBJ2-5
TGCGCCAGCAGCCAAGACGAAGAGACCCAGTACTTC
CASSQDEETQYF
>TRBV9|.|16|.|TRBJ1-3
TGTGCCAGCAGCTTGTTGGGGGCACAGGCTGGAAACACCATATATTTT
CASSLLGAQAGNTIYF
>TRBV28|.|12|.|TRBJ2-7
TGTGCCAGCAGTTTAGGCCAGTACGAGCAGTACTTC
CASSLGQYEQYF
>TRBV28|TRBD1|15|.|TRBJ1-6
TGTGCCAGCAGCCCCCCGGACAGGGATAATTCACCCCTCCACTTT
CASSPPDRDNSPLHF
>TRBV19|TRBD2|16|.|TRBJ2-2
TGTGCCAGTAGCCCGGGACTAGCGGGACCTTCCGGGGAGCTGTTTTTT
CASSPGLAGPSGELFF
>TRBV28|.|15|.|TRBJ2-2
TGTGCCAGCAGTTTCGCTAGCGCTAAAACCGGGGAGCTGTTTTTT
CASSFASAKTGELFF
>TRBV12-3/TRBV12-4|.|11|.|TRBJ2-1
TGTGCCACAGGGGGGGTACGAGAGCAGTTCTTC
CATGGVREQFF
>TRBV5-4|TRBD1|17|.|TRBJ1-1
TGTGCCAGCAGCTCCGGGACAGGCCTAAACATGAACACTGAAGCTTTCTTT
CASSSGTGLNMNTEAFF
>TRBV28|TRBD1|15|.|TRBJ2-7
TGTGCCAGCAGACAACCGGGACAGGGGGCCCACGAGCAGTACTTC
CASRQPGQGAHEQYF
>TRBV3-1/TRBV3-2|.|16|.|TRBJ2-7
TGTGCCAGCAGCCAAGATATAACTAACGGATCACTAGAGCAGTACTTC
CASSQDITNGSLEQYF
>TRBV7-9|.|15|.|TRBJ1-2
TGTGCCAGCAGCCCCTCTCAGGGCCCGAGTGGAGGCTACACCTTC
CASSPSQGPSGGYTF
>TRBV6-5|.|14|.|TRBJ2-2
TGTGCCAGCACCTGGTGGCGGGACACCGGGGAGCTGTTTTTT
CASTWWRDTGELFF
>TRBV7-9|.|14|once|TRBJ2-7
TGTGCCAGCAGCTTAGATTCAGTCCGGGACGAGCAGTACTTC
CASSLDSVRDEQYF
>TRBV29-1|.|12|.|TRBJ1-3
TGCAGCGTTGCCAGGGGTGGAAACACCATATATTTT
CSVARGGNTIYF
>TRBV13|.|14|.|TRBJ1-6
TGTGCCAGCAGCTTAGCACAGGGAAATTCACCCCTCCACTTT
CASSLAQGNSPLHF
>TRBV5-1|.|16|.|TRBJ1-4
TGCGCCAGCAGCCCAAACCCCAGGGGAGCTAATGAAAAACTGTTTTTT
CASSPNPRGANEKLFF
>TRBV7-9|.|13|.|TRBJ2-7
TGTGCCAGCAGCTTAGCGGCGGGCTACGAGCAGTACTTC
CASSLAAGYEQYF
>TRBV7-3|TRBD1|14|.|TRBJ1-2
TGTGCCAGCAGCCTAGACAGGGACGGCTATGGCTACACCTTC
CASSLDRDGYGYTF
>TRBV18|TRBD1|18|.|TRBJ1-6
TGTGCCAGCTCATCCCAGTCGGGGACAGGGGACGTACGGTCACCCCTCCACTTT
CASSSQSGTGDVRSPLHF
>TRBV5-1|.|12|once|TRBJ1-2
TGCGCCAGCAGCTTACAGGGAGGAGGCTACACCTTC
CASSLQGGGYTF
>TRBV19|.|12|.|TRBJ1-6
TGTGCCAGTAGTATGGAGAATTCACCCCTCCACTTT
CASSMENSPLHF
>TRBV2|.|14|.|TRBJ1-5
TGTGCCAGCAGTGCGGATGGAGGCAATCAGCCCCAGCATTTT
CASSADGGNQPQHF
>TRBV7-2|.|15|.|TRBJ2-1
TGTGCCAGCAGCTTAAGAGGGATGGGGTTCAATGAGCAGTTCTTC
CASSLRGMGFNEQFF
>TRBV10-2|TRBD1|16|.|TRBJ1-4
TGCGCCAGCAGGCCAGGACAGGGATGGGCTAATGAAAAACTGTTTTTT
CASRPGQGWANEKLFF
>TRBV30|TRBD1|12|.|TRBJ2-7
TGTGCCTGGAGTGTGGACAGGCCCGAGCAGTACTTC
CAWSVDRPEQYF
>TRBV6-2/TRBV6-3|.|14|.|TRBJ1-1
TGTGCCAGCAGTTACTACGGAATGAACACTGAAGCTTTCTTT
CASSYYGMNTEAFF
>TRBV11-2|TRBD2|16|.|TRBJ2-4
TGTGCCAGCAGCTCCCTAGCGGGGGGAGCCAAAAACATTCAGTACTTC
CASSSLAGGAKNIQYF
>TRBV20-1|TRBD2|14|.|TRBJ2-1
TGCAGTGCTAGTCGGGAGGTAGACTACAATGAGCAGTTCTTC
CSASREVDYNEQFF
>TRBV10-3|.|13|.|TRBJ1-2
TGTGCCATCAGCGATCAGGGGAACTATGGCTACACCTTC
CAISDQGNYGYTF
>TRBV10-2|TRBD2|16|.|TRBJ2-5
TGCGCCAGCAGGGGGACTAGCGGGGGGTTTCGAGGGTCCCAGTACTTC
CASRGTSGGFRGSQYF
>TRBV27|.|15|.|TRBJ2-7
TGTGCCAGCAGTCTACAGGGAGTTGATTCCTACGAGCAGTACTTC
CASSLQGVDSYEQYF
>TRBV11-2|TRBD2|12|.|TRBJ2-7
TGTGCCAGCAGCTTAGCGGGAGGCGAGCAGTACTTC
CASSLAGGEQYF
>TRBV10-1|.|13|.|TRBJ1-5
TGCGCCAGCAGTGAAAACAGGGATCAGCCCCAGCATTTT
CASSENRDQPQHF
>TRBV18|.|14|.|TRBJ2-5
TGTGCCAGCTCACCACCGGGGGCGGGAGAGACCCAGTACTTC
CASSPPGAGETQYF
>TRBV3-1/TRBV3-2|.|16|.|TRBJ1-5
TGTGCCAGCAGCCAAGGGGACCCATATAGCAATCAGCCCCAGCATTTT
CASSQGDPYSNQPQHF